Presented here are 23 T cell receptor beta chains from one specimen sequenced in a study of T cell responses to AZD1222 COVID-19 vaccine. Measured with immunoSEQ multiplex PCR; TCRdb has only the in-frame clones, and not every one. The sample comprises tens of thousands of clones, roughly 85% of which are singletons, and roughly 3.1% rests with the top ten. Sequenced here: peripheral blood, sampled 28 days after the second AZD1222 dose. The source of these receptors is an adult who received the AZD1222 COVID-19 vaccine.

This sequence joins TRBV27 and TRBJ1-5; a possible D gene is TRBD1 (5 bases). The length of the CDR3 is 14 residues. The V end was cut by 6 bases, the J end by 6 bases, with 15 bases between. CDR1 MNHEY and CDR2 SMNVEV come from the germline V gene (reference sequence). CDR3 region: CASRAGTGGQPQHF. CDR3 bases: TGTGCCAGCAGAGCCGGGACTGGGGGTCAGCCCCAGCATTTT.

The CDR3 DNA reads as TGTGCCAGCAGCTTAGGACAGAGCCAAGAGACCCAGTACTTC. This translates into CASSLGQSQETQYF. The chain has TRBV11-3 and TRBJ2-5, with a possible D match to TRBD1 (5 bases). Germline-derived CDR1 and CDR2 are SGHNT and YENEEA. This CDR3 has 14 residues. The V and J ends lost 1 base and 1 base respectively, with 7 bases between them.

This chain uses TRBV10-3 with TRBJ2-7; TRBD2 is a possible D gene (8 bases). Trimming cost V 6 bases and J 5 bases, with 17 bases left between them. The CDR3 contains 14 residues. Germline values: CDR1 ENHRY, CDR2 SYGVKD. This CDR3 is CAISVGRGLDEQYF. CDR3 coding DNA: TGTGCCATCAGCGTCGGGAGGGGGCTGGACGAGCAGTACTTC.

The genes are TRBV15 and TRBJ1-3; possibly TRBD1 for D (5 bases). Germline V gene data show CDR1 as LNHNV and CDR2 as YYDKDF (reference sequence). Trimming removed 5 bases at V and 0 bases at J, with 8 bases between. The CDR3 length is 14 residues. CDR3 nucleotide sequence: TGTGCCACCAGCCGTAGGGGCTCTGGAAACACCATATATTTT. It is translated as CATSRRGSGNTIYF.

This chain connects TRBV15 to TRBJ1-5; D is unclear. Germline assignment: CDR1 LNHNV and CDR2 YYDKDF (reference sequence). This CDR3 has 17 residues. The V end was cut by 0 bases, the J end by 0 bases, with 12 bases between. The CDR3 coding sequence is TGTGCCACCAGCAGAGACGGTAGAATCGATAGCAATCAGCCCCAGCATTTT. This gives the protein CATSRDGRIDSNQPQHF.

The rearrangement links TRBV5-1 to TRBJ2-7; D remains ambiguous. Trimming stripped 5 bases from V and 0 bases from J, with 9 bases between. The germline V gene encodes CDR1 SGHRS and CDR2 YFSETQ. The length of the CDR3 is 13 residues. CDR3 protein: CASRAVSSYEQYF. The CDR3, as DNA: TGCGCCAGCAGAGCCGTCTCCTCCTACGAGCAGTACTTC.

The rearrangement uses TRBV25-1 and TRBJ2-7; D possibly corresponds to TRBD2 (7 bases). This CDR3 is 15 amino acids long. The germline V and J ends were trimmed by 7 bases and 4 bases, with 20 bases remaining between them. Germline loops: CDR1 MGHDK, CDR2 SYGVNS. The CDR3 DNA sequence: TGTGCCAGCAAACCGCTTGGAGGGGGGGCTTACGAGCAGTACTTC. Translating gives CASKPLGGGAYEQYF.

The chain joins TRBV5-5 to TRBJ2-7; a weak D match, TRBD2 (6 bases). The V end was cut by 7 bases, the J end by 3 bases, with 17 bases between. Germline CDR1 and CDR2: SGHKS and YYEKEE (reference sequence). The CDR3 is 14 residues long. The CDR3 region is CASWGEARIYEQYF. The CDR3 coding sequence is TGTGCCAGCTGGGGGGAGGCGAGGATCTACGAGCAGTACTTC.

V gene TRBV9 combines with J gene TRBJ2-5; 7 bases are shared with TRBD1. The length of the CDR3 is 14 residues. With V trimmed by 0 bases and J by 5 bases, 4 bases remained unmatched. Germline CDR1 and CDR2: SGDLS and YYNGEE. Here the CDR3 reads CASSVGVRGETQYF. CDR3 DNA: TGTGCCAGCAGCGTAGGGGTCAGGGGGGAGACCCAGTACTTC.

DNA of the CDR3: TGTGCCAGTAGTATAAGTCGGGCAGGCTACACCTTC. Protein product: CASSISRAGYTF. The genes are TRBV19 and TRBJ1-2, with D uncertain. Trimming took off 2 bases at V and 8 bases at J, with 9 bases between the two ends. The CDR3 extends over 12 amino acids. Looked up from germline, CDR1 is LNHDA and CDR2 is SQIVND (reference sequence).

This rearrangement joins TRBV10-3 to TRBJ2-5; possible D gene TRBD1, 6 bases. From germline, CDR1 is ENHRY and CDR2 SYGVKD. The CDR3 length is 13 residues. The V gene lost 3 bases and the J gene lost 5 bases, with 10 bases spanning the gap. The CDR3 loop reads CAISEGQGETQYF. The CDR3 DNA reads TGTGCCATCAGTGAAGGGCAGGGGGAGACCCAGTACTTC.

V usage is TRBV27 and J usage is TRBJ2-5, with TRBD2 matching over 7 bases. J lost 0 bases, V lost 0 bases, and 7 bases had no gene match. The CDR3 is 17 residues long. Germline lookup yields CDR1 MNHEY and CDR2 SMNVEV (reference sequence). The CDR3 sequence: CASSLSGGPVYQETQYF. The DNA of the CDR3 is TGTGCCAGCAGTTTATCGGGAGGGCCAGTGTACCAAGAGACCCAGTACTTC.

This sequence joins TRBV7-9 and TRBJ1-1, with a possible D match to TRBD1 (6 bases). The V and J ends lost 6 bases and 0 bases respectively, with 11 bases between them. CDR3 length: 14 residues. Germline CDR1 reads SEHNR; CDR2 reads FQNEAQ (reference sequence). CDR3: CASRGGQLNTEAFF. Written as DNA, the CDR3 is TGTGCCAGCAGAGGTGGACAGTTGAACACTGAAGCTTTCTTT.

This chain uses TRBV7-8 with TRBJ1-6; D is uncertain. This CDR3 region has 13 residues. The germline gives CDR1 SGHVS, CDR2 FQNEAQ. V lost 6 bases and J 6 bases, leaving 9 bases between the germline ends. This CDR3 is CASRKGPNSPLHF. The CDR3, as DNA: TGTGCCAGCAGAAAGGGCCCTAATTCACCCCTCCACTTT.

V and J are TRBV6-2 or TRBV6-3 and TRBJ1-1, with unresolved D. Germline lookup yields CDR1 MNHEY and CDR2 SVGEGT. CDR3 length: 13 residues. V dropped 2 bases and J dropped 4 bases, with 8 bases sitting between them. The CDR3 coding sequence is TGTGCCAGCAGTTACACACAGCGCACTGAAGCTTTCTTT. This sequence encodes CASSYTQRTEAFF.

V and J are TRBV2 and TRBJ2-2; 14 bases are shared with TRBD2. The germline V gene has CDR1 SNHLY and CDR2 FYNNEI. V lost 6 bases and J lost 4; bases outside the gene matches: 1. The CDR3 has 15 residues. The CDR3: CASSGTSGGTGELFF. In DNA, the CDR3 is TGTGCCAGCAGCGGGACTAGCGGGGGCACCGGGGAGCTGTTTTTT. Supplemented by reference TRBV2 and TRBJ2-2, the full variable domain reads EPEVTQTPSHQVTQMGQEVILRCVPISNHLYFYWYRQILGQKVEFLVSFYNNEISEKSEIFDDQFSVERPDGSNFTLKIRSTKLEDSAMYFCASSGTSGGTGELFFGEGSRLTVL.

The V call is TRBV7-3, the J call TRBJ2-7; no clear D gene. V was shortened by 5 bases and J by 7 bases, with 15 bases between the two germline ends. The germline V gene encodes CDR1 SGHTA and CDR2 FQGTGA. This CDR3 has 13 residues. CDR3 protein: CASSTYSEEEQYF. Here the CDR3 DNA reads TGTGCCAGCAGCACCTACTCAGAGGAGGAGCAGTACTTC.

The chain employs TRBV9 and TRBJ1-1; D ambiguous. Per the germline V gene, CDR1 is SGDLS and CDR2 is YYNGEE. The CDR3 covers 15 residues. V was trimmed by 0 bases and J by 5 bases, leaving 14 bases between them. CDR3 nucleotides: TGTGCCAGCAGCGTAGAAGGGAGCCTGGGGACTGAAGCTTTCTTT. Its translation is CASSVEGSLGTEAFF.

This clone was observed a few times. V gene TRBV2 combines with J gene TRBJ1-2; D remains unclear. Trimming removed 6 bases at V and 0 bases at J, with 5 bases between. CDR1 is SNHLY, CDR2 FYNNEI, per germline. The CDR3 loop spans 12 amino acids. CDR3 loop: CASRPTNYGYTF. As DNA, the CDR3 is TGTGCCAGCAGACCTACTAACTATGGCTACACCTTC.

The chain links TRBV9 to TRBJ2-7; TRBD2 matches 12 bases. Unmatched junction bases numbered 6, after V lost 4 bases and J lost 4 bases. The CDR3 length is 15 residues. In germline, CDR1 is SGDLS, CDR2 YYNGEE. This CDR3 reads CASSPGTSGPYEQYF. The CDR3 bases are TGTGCCAGCAGCCCCGGGACTAGCGGGCCGTACGAGCAGTACTTC.

This clone has just one count. This chain uses TRBV5-6 with TRBJ1-1; D call uncertain. V was clipped by 1 base and J by 8 bases, with 18 bases between them. The germline V gene has CDR1 SGHDT and CDR2 YYEEEE. The length of the CDR3 is 15 residues. CDR3 nucleotides: TGTGCCAGCAGCTTGATAACGCAGGATGTGAAGGAAGCTTTCTTT. As protein: CASSLITQDVKEAFF.

The count of this clone is one. The chain recombines TRBV7-9 with TRBJ1-4; D not resolved. The CDR3 covers 14 residues. The germline CDR1 and CDR2 sequences are SEHNR and FQNEAQ (reference sequence). Trimming left V 0 bases short and J 5 bases short, with 7 bases between. The CDR3 is CASSLALANEKLFF. DNA for the CDR3: TGTGCCAGCAGCTTAGCCCTTGCCAATGAAAAACTGTTTTTT.

The genes are TRBV5-1 and TRBJ2-2, with D perhaps matching TRBD1 (5 bases). The CDR3 consists of 13 residues. V was cut by 2 bases and J by 6 bases, with 8 bases left in between. Looked up from germline, CDR1 is SGHRS and CDR2 is YFSETQ. As DNA, the CDR3 is TGCGCCAGCAGCTTAGGACATGCCGGGGAGCTGTTTTTT. It yields the protein CASSLGHAGELFF.